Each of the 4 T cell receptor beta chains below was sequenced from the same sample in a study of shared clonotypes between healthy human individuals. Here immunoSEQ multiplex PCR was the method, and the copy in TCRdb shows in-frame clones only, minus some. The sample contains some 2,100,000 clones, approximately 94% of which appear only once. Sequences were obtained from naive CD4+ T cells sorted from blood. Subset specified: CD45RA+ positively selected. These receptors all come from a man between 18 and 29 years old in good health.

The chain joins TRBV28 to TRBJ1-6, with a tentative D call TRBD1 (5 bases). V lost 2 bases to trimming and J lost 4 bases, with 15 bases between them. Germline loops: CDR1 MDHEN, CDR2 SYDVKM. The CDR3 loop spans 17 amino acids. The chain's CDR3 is CASSLAPLGGYNSPLHF. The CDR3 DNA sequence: TGTGCCAGCAGTTTAGCCCCCTTGGGGGGTTATAATTCACCCCTCCACTTT. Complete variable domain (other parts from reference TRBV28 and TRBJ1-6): DVKVTQSSRYLVKRTGEKVFLECVQDMDHENMFWYRQDPGLGLRLIYFSYDVKMKEKGDIPEGYSVSREKKERFSLILESASTNQTSMYLCASSLAPLGGYNSPLHFGNGTRLTVT.

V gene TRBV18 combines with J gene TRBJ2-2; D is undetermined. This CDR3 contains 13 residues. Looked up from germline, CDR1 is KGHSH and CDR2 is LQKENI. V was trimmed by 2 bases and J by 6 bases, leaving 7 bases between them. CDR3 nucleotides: TGTGCCAGCTCACCAGAGAGATCCGGGGAGCTGTTTTTT. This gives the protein CASSPERSGELFF.

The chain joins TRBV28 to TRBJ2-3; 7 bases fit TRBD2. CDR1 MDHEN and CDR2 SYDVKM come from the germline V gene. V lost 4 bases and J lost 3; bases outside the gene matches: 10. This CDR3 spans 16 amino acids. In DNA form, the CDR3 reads TGTGCCAGCAGTTCCCTCGGGGGAGCGGGAACAGATACGCAGTATTTT. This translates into CASSSLGGAGTDTQYF.

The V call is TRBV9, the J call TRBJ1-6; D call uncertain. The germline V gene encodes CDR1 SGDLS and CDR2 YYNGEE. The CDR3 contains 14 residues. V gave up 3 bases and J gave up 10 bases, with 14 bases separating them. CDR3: CASSGPLTNSPLHF. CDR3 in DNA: TGTGCCAGCAGCGGGCCCCTTACCAACTCACCCCTCCACTTT.